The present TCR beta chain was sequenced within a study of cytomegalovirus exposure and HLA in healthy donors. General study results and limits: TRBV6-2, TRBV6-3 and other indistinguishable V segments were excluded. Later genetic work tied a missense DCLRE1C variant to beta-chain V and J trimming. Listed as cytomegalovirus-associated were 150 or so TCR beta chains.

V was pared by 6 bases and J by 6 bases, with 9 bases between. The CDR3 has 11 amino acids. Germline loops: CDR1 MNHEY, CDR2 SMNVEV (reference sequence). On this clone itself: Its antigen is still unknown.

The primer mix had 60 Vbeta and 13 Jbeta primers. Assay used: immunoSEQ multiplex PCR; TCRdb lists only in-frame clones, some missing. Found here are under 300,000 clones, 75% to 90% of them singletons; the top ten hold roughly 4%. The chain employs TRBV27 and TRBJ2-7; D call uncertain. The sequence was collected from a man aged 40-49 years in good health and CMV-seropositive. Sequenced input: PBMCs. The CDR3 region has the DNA TGTGCCAGCAGAGAGCTATCCGAGCAGTACTTC. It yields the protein CASRELSEQYF.